This entry concerns a single T cell receptor beta chain. Its antigen remains unidentified. The data derive from a study of blood T cells in healthy people across ages. Broader study findings: For the donors, CMV status was unknown and possibly confounded expanded clonotype changes.

The CDR3 covers 17 residues. CDR1 and CDR2 from the germline V gene are SGHRS and YFSETQ. With 0 bases clipped from V and 5 bases from J, the junction kept 6 bases outside the gene matches. With a J-beta primer mix and a sample-barcoded 5' primer, a second PCR ran 7 to 11 cycles. TCRdb called the 5' RACE reads again in MiXCR, with one record for every CDR3 protein. There are some 750,000 distinct CDR3 sequences in the sample; over 20% occur only once, and 20% to 25% lies in the top ten. The material sequenced was blood. The clonotype originates from a man between 65 and 85 years old in good health. The rearrangement uses TRBV5-1 and TRBJ2-1, with 12 bases identical to TRBD2. The CDR3 nucleotides read TGCGCCAGCAGCTTGGAAGGCCGGACTAGCGGGGACAATGAGCAGTTCTTC. Amino acids: CASSLEGRTSGDNEQFF.